This T cell receptor beta chain was captured in a study of cytomegalovirus exposure and HLA in healthy donors. General study points: It was around 160 TCR beta chains that were listed as cytomegalovirus-associated. Follow-up analysis seemed to connect common viral pathogens with several of the most significant clusters identified.

As regards this clone: Its antigen remains unknown.

The PCR made use of 60 Vbeta and 13 Jbeta primers. Clones were sequenced by immunoSEQ multiplex PCR, and TCRdb holds only the in-frame ones, with some missing. This sample lists 150,000 or so clones; its ten largest clones have roughly 1.6%. Germline V lookup: CDR1 SGHRS, CDR2 YFSETQ. Trimming shortened V by 0 bases and J by 2 bases, and 12 bases separated the two germline ends. CDR3 length equals 15 residues. The chain has TRBV5-1 and TRBJ2-7, with D perhaps matching TRBD1 (5 bases). This clonotype was obtained from a woman in her fifties or sixties in good health and CMV-seronegative. Material for sequencing was PBMCs. The CDR3 protein is CASSLGGRAAYEQYF. Written as DNA, the CDR3 is TGCGCCAGCAGCTTGGGCGGCAGGGCGGCCTACGAGCAGTACTTC. The entire variable domain, with the rest obtained from reference TRBV5-1 and TRBJ2-7, is as follows: KAGVTQTPRYLIKTRGQQVTLSCSPISGHRSVSWYQQTPGQGLQFLFEYFSETQRNKGNFPGRFSGRQFSNSRSEMNVSTLELGDSALYLCASSLGGRAAYEQYFGPGTRLTVT.